The 16 T cell receptor beta chains reported below all come from one sample, sequenced in a study of CD8 T cells in Susac syndrome. RNA was extracted with the RNeasy kit, and a quantity of about 0.45 to 1 ug was reverse transcribed using random hexamers. TCRdb fed the immunoSEQ multiplex PCR reads into MiXCR, producing one record per CDR3 protein. The sample lists around 200,000 distinct CDR3 sequences; nearly 97% were seen once. Sequenced: CD4+ T cells from PBMCs. The source of these receptors is a human donor with Susac syndrome.

The rearrangement uses TRBV9 and TRBJ1-1; 7 nucleotides agree with TRBD1. The CDR3 covers 15 residues. Germline lookup yields CDR1 SGDLS and CDR2 YYNGEE. The J segment lost 3 bases and the V segment lost 0 bases, leaving 5 bases of the junction unmatched. As DNA, the CDR3 is TGTGCCAGCAGCGTAGAGGACAGGCCCTACACTGAAGCTTTCTTT. It encodes CASSVEDRPYTEAFF.

The chain is built from TRBV28 and TRBJ1-2; maybe TRBD1 (6 bases). The CDR3 is 13 residues long. V was clipped by 11 bases and J by 2 bases, with 15 bases between them. The germline CDR1 and CDR2 sequences are MDHEN and SYDVKM. DNA for the CDR3: TGTGCCCACCGGGGGGGGGCCAACTATGGCTACACCTTC. Its translation: CAHRGGANYGYTF.

The rearrangement links TRBV9 to TRBJ2-1; 9 bases line up with TRBD2. Trimming took 3 bases from V and 0 from J; bases not matched to a gene: 7. Germline-derived CDR1 and CDR2 are SGDLS and YYNGEE. This CDR3 comprises 17 residues. As DNA, the CDR3 is TGTGCCAGCAGCGCCGAACTAGCGGGCCACTCCTACAATGAGCAGTTCTTC. Translation gives CASSAELAGHSYNEQFF.

This rearrangement joins TRBV29-1 to TRBJ1-2; TRBD1 matches 11 bases. Losses at the gene ends were 7 bases for V and 3 bases for J; bases not matched to a gene: 4. CDR3 size: 13 residues. CDR1 is SQVTM and CDR2 is ANQGSEA in the germline V gene. In DNA, the CDR3 is TGCAGCGCCGGACAGGGGGCGGACTATGGCTACACCTTC. It codes for CSAGQGADYGYTF.

The CDR3 reads CASSLNRVTDTQYF. In DNA form, the CDR3 reads TGTGCCAGCAGCTTAAACAGGGTTACAGATACGCAGTATTTT. This chain uses TRBV7-2 with TRBJ2-3, with D possibly being TRBD1 (6 bases). Per the germline V gene, CDR1 is SGHTA and CDR2 is FQGNSA. This CDR3 region has 14 residues. Trimming pared 2 bases from V and 3 bases from J, leaving 9 bases between.

This clonotype is a singleton in its sample. The chain combines TRBV5-6 with TRBJ2-4; perhaps TRBD1 as D (5 bases). V was pared by 2 bases and J by 0 bases, with 9 bases between. Germline V gene data show CDR1 as SGHDT and CDR2 as YYEEEE. The CDR3 length is 15 residues. The CDR3 loop is CASSFRALAKNIQYF. The CDR3 nucleotides read TGTGCCAGCAGCTTCAGGGCCCTAGCCAAAAACATTCAGTACTTC.

The genes are TRBV20-1 and TRBJ1-2, with D maybe TRBD1 (6 bases). With 3 bases removed from V and 8 bases from J, the gap between germline ends came to 13 bases. This CDR3 comprises 12 residues. In germline, CDR1 is DFQATT, CDR2 SNEGSKA (reference sequence). This chain's CDR3 is CSASTGPEGYTF. The CDR3 region has the DNA TGCAGTGCTAGTACAGGGCCAGAGGGCTACACCTTC.

This chain joins TRBV28 and TRBJ2-5; the D is unclear. V was trimmed by 2 bases and J by 5 bases, leaving 9 bases between them. This CDR3 has 13 amino acids. The germline V gene encodes CDR1 MDHEN and CDR2 SYDVKM. In DNA form, the CDR3 reads TGTGCCAGCAGTTTACACCGGCGGGAGACCCAGTACTTC. Residues: CASSLHRRETQYF.

This clonotype occurred once. The genes are TRBV12-3 or TRBV12-4 and TRBJ1-1, with 9 positions matching TRBD1. Germline trimming cut 2 bases from V and 5 bases from J; bases unmatched to any gene: 9. This CDR3 comprises 16 residues. This CDR3 is CASSLPSGTGTTEAFF. DNA for the CDR3: TGTGCCAGCAGTTTACCCTCAGGGACAGGGACGACTGAAGCTTTCTTT.

The chain uses TRBV7-8 and TRBJ2-7; the match to TRBD2 covers 9 bases. The germline V gene encodes CDR1 SGHVS and CDR2 FQNEAQ. CDR3 size: 15 residues. Losses at the gene ends were 0 bases for V and 5 bases for J; bases not matched to a gene: 5. As DNA, the CDR3 is TGTGCCAGCAGCTTAGCGCGGGAGGGTTGGAACGAGCAGTACTTC. It is translated as CASSLAREGWNEQYF.

Here the CDR3 reads CASSIGRQETQYF. For the CDR3, the DNA is TGTGCCAGTAGTATTGGGCGCCAAGAGACCCAGTACTTC. The genes are TRBV19 and TRBJ2-5, with unresolved D. Between the trimmed V and J ends, which lost 3 bases and 1 base, there was a span of 6 bases. The CDR3 loop spans 13 amino acids. Germline V gene lookup returns CDR1 LNHDA and CDR2 SQIVND (reference sequence).

The V gene is TRBV20-1, the J gene TRBJ2-7, with TRBD1 matching over 9 bases. The CDR3 loop spans 14 amino acids. Germline assignment: CDR1 DFQATT and CDR2 SNEGSKA (reference sequence). J was trimmed by 4 bases and V by 0 bases; bases with no gene match: 4. The chain's CDR3 is CSARDPGQGYEQYF. In DNA, the CDR3 is TGCAGTGCTAGAGATCCGGGACAGGGATACGAGCAGTACTTC.

The chain joins TRBV5-1 to TRBJ2-7, with TRBD1 as a possible D gene (5 bases). The ends were cut back, 4 bases at V and 2 bases at J, with 10 bases in the middle. CDR3 length: 13 amino acids. CDR1 is SGHRS, CDR2 YFSETQ, per germline. The CDR3 spells CASSHGQAYEQYF. In DNA, the CDR3 is TGCGCCAGCAGCCATGGACAAGCCTACGAGCAGTACTTC.

This clonotype is a singleton in its sample. The J gene is TRBJ2-1, the V gene TRBV3-1, with a tentative D call TRBD2 (6 bases). The CDR3 has 17 amino acids. Per germline, CDR1 LGHDT and CDR2 YNNKEL (reference sequence). V lost 4 bases to trimming and J lost 0 bases, with 16 bases between them. CDR3 sequence: CASSLTYGSSSYNEQFF. CDR3 coding DNA: TGTGCCAGCAGCCTTACCTACGGGAGTAGCTCCTACAATGAGCAGTTCTTC.

The chain employs TRBV19 and TRBJ2-7; a possible D gene is TRBD2 (6 bases). The CDR3 totals 14 residues. V was trimmed by 3 bases and J by 5 bases, leaving 14 bases between them. The germline gives CDR1 LNHDA, CDR2 SQIVND (reference sequence). The CDR3 sequence is CASSIWGDSDEQYF. CDR3 bases: TGTGCCAGTAGTATTTGGGGGGATAGCGACGAGCAGTACTTC.

The rearrangement uses TRBV29-1 and TRBJ1-3, with D possibly matching TRBD1 (5 bases). Trimming stripped 2 bases from V and 3 bases from J, with 11 bases between. CDR3 length: 14 residues. The germline CDR1 and CDR2 sequences are SQVTM and ANQGSEA. CDR3: CSVESGKRGNTIYF. Here the CDR3 DNA reads TGCAGCGTTGAATCAGGGAAGCGTGGAAACACCATATATTTT.